These 19 T cell receptor beta chains share one sample of origin, sequenced in a study of OX40 agonist ivuxolimab in advanced cancers. Profiling relied on immunoSEQ multiplex PCR, and the TCRdb table lists in-frame clones only, not all of them. The sample holds tens of thousands of clones, over 85% seen once. The material was CD4+ or CD8+ T cells sorted from blood, obtained in a trial of the OX40 agonist ivuxolimab. All receptors come from an adult with an advanced solid tumor such as melanoma, head and neck, liver or kidney cancer.

In this sample, this clone turned up once. This chain uses TRBV7-2 with TRBJ2-7; 9 nucleotides line up with TRBD1. The V gene end was trimmed by 4 bases and the J gene end by 5 bases; junction bases not matched to a gene: 9. The CDR3 is 15 residues long. CDR1 is SGHTA and CDR2 is FQGNSA in the germline V gene. The CDR3 DNA is TGTGCCAGCAGCTCCACCGGGACAGGGTACGACGAGCAGTACTTC. Translating gives CASSSTGTGYDEQYF.

This sequence joins TRBV20-1 and TRBJ2-7, with no clear D. The CDR3 runs to 11 residues. Germline CDR1 is DFQATT and CDR2 is SNEGSKA (reference sequence). V was clipped by 8 bases and J by 3 bases, with 11 bases between them. The CDR3: CSPGKGYEQYF. The CDR3 DNA reads as TGCAGTCCTGGGAAGGGCTACGAGCAGTACTTC.

The chain couples TRBV10-3 to TRBJ2-7; TRBD1 aligns across 12 bases. This CDR3 region has 16 residues. Germline assignment: CDR1 ENHRY and CDR2 SYGVKD. The V segment lost 5 bases and the J segment 6 bases; nucleotides outside the gene matches: 11. DNA for the CDR3: TGTGCCATCAGTAGAGCTTCGGGACAGGGGGCGTCCGAGCAGTACTTC. Its protein is CAISRASGQGASEQYF.

The V and J genes are TRBV6-1 and TRBJ2-5; 7 positions match TRBD1. Unmatched junction bases numbered 4, after V lost 5 bases and J lost 1 base. The CDR3 totals 14 residues. Germline V lookup: CDR1 MNHNS, CDR2 SASEGT. The DNA of the CDR3 is TGTGCCAGCAGTCGGACAGGTCTCCAAGAGACCCAGTACTTC. The encoded protein is CASSRTGLQETQYF.

The chain couples TRBV7-9 to TRBJ2-1; the match to TRBD1 covers 7 bases. J was trimmed by 7 bases and V by 5 bases; bases with no gene match: 2. Germline lookup yields CDR1 SEHNR and CDR2 FQNEAQ (reference sequence). CDR3 length equals 12 residues. CDR3 DNA sequence: TGTGCCAGCAGCACACAGGGGAATGAGCAGTTCTTC. This codes for CASSTQGNEQFF.

V gene TRBV7-2 combines with J gene TRBJ2-7; 12 nucleotides align to TRBD2. This CDR3 contains 16 residues. With 6 bases clipped from V and 0 bases from J, the junction kept 6 bases outside the gene matches. The germline gives CDR1 SGHTA, CDR2 FQGNSA. DNA for the CDR3: TGTGCCAGCAGGCCTAGACTAGCGGGGGTCTCCTACGAGCAGTACTTC. This codes for CASRPRLAGVSYEQYF.

This chain links TRBV6-5 with TRBJ1-1; maybe TRBD1 (5 bases). Per the germline V gene, CDR1 is MNHEY and CDR2 is SVGAGI. The CDR3 covers 15 residues. The ends were cut back, 6 bases at V and 3 bases at J, with 17 bases in the middle. CDR3 sequence (DNA): TGTGCCAGCAGGCGACCCGGGCAGGGTGACACTGAAGCTTTCTTT. Translation gives CASRRPGQGDTEAFF.

J is TRBJ2-5 and V is TRBV19; 9 positions agree with TRBD2. The CDR3 loop spans 15 amino acids. J was trimmed by 1 base and V by 5 bases; bases with no gene match: 5. Germline CDR1 LNHDA, CDR2 SQIVND (reference sequence). The chain's CDR3 is CASSRRGGFQETQYF. CDR3 DNA: TGTGCCAGTAGTCGGCGGGGGGGGTTCCAAGAGACCCAGTACTTC.

The V call is TRBV9, the J call TRBJ2-2; 14 bases are shared with TRBD2. Losses at the gene ends were 0 bases for V and 7 bases for J; bases not matched to a gene: 14. CDR1 is SGDLS and CDR2 is YYNGEE in the germline V gene. The CDR3 has 20 residues. CDR3 DNA: TGTGCCAGCAGCGTAGCTTTTCGGGGACTAGCGGGAGAAACTGTCGGGGAGCTGTTTTTT. Amino acid sequence: CASSVAFRGLAGETVGELFF.

V gene TRBV12-5 combines with J gene TRBJ1-1, with D unclear. Germline V CDR1 and CDR2: LGHNT, FRNRAP. V lost 1 base to trimming and J lost 4 bases, with 7 bases between them. The CDR3 runs 13 residues. CDR3 in DNA: TGTGCTAGTGGTTTGGGAATAGGCACTGAAGCTTTCTTT. This codes for CASGLGIGTEAFF.

CDR3 in amino acids: CAWRQIGEKLFF. The CDR3 DNA sequence: TGTGCCTGGAGACAGATAGGTGAAAAACTGTTTTTT. The chain has TRBV30 and TRBJ1-4; D is undetermined. V lost 3 bases and J 7 bases, leaving 9 bases between the germline ends. This CDR3 spans 12 amino acids. Looked up from germline, CDR1 is GTSNPN and CDR2 is SVGIG (reference sequence).

This clone turned up a few times. This chain links TRBV15 with TRBJ1-1; D gene ambiguous. The CDR3 has 13 amino acids. Germline V lookup: CDR1 LNHNV, CDR2 YYDKDF (reference sequence). The germline V and J ends were trimmed by 0 bases and 3 bases, with 5 bases remaining between them. CDR3 nucleotides: TGTGCCACCAGCAGAGAACAACACACTGAAGCTTTCTTT. It encodes CATSREQHTEAFF. The whole variable domain, filled in from reference TRBV15 and TRBJ1-1, reads DAMVIQNPRYQVTQFGKPVTLSCSQTLNHNVMYWYQQKSSQAPKLLFHYYDKDFNNEADTPDNFQSRRPNTSFCFLDIRSPGLGDTAMYLCATSREQHTEAFFGQGTRLTVV.

The rearrangement joins TRBV6-5 to TRBJ1-4; tentative D call: TRBD1 (6 bases). The germline gives CDR1 MNHEY, CDR2 SVGAGI. V was pared by 4 bases and J by 4 bases, with 10 bases between. This CDR3 spans 14 amino acids. For the CDR3, the DNA is TGTGCCAGCAGTTGGACAGTACTTAATGAAAAACTGTTTTTT. Protein product: CASSWTVLNEKLFF.

The V gene is TRBV23-1, the J gene TRBJ2-1; D not certain. TRBV23-1 qualifies as an ORF whose function is uncertain. The CDR3 runs to 11 residues. The CDR3 sequence is CARTANNEQFF. The DNA of the CDR3 is TGCGCTCGGACCGCCAACAATGAGCAGTTCTTC.

In this sample, this clone turned up once. The V call is TRBV6-6, the J call TRBJ1-1; possibly TRBD1 for D (6 bases). The CDR3 extends over 13 amino acids. Trimming took 6 bases from V and 0 from J, leaving 8 bases between them. CDR1 is MNHNY and CDR2 is SVGAGI in the germline V gene (reference sequence). The CDR3 DNA follows: TGTGCCAGCAGCACAGGGTTGAACACTGAAGCTTTCTTT. Translated, it gives CASSTGLNTEAFF.

The gene calls are TRBV10-3 and TRBJ1-1; D is uncertain. Germline assignment: CDR1 ENHRY and CDR2 SYGVKD. This CDR3 has 13 residues. Deletions cut 4 bases from V and 1 base from J, with 7 bases between. This CDR3 reads CAISASKNTEAFF. For the CDR3, the DNA is TGTGCCATCAGTGCAAGCAAGAACACTGAAGCTTTCTTT.

Comment on this clone: Additional DNA sequences in this sample encode the identical CDR3. V gene TRBV18 combines with J gene TRBJ2-5; D is undetermined. The CDR3 covers 12 residues. Between the trimmed V and J ends, which lost 3 bases and 4 bases, there was a span of 6 bases. CDR1 KGHSH and CDR2 LQKENI come from the germline V gene. The CDR3 is CASSPVGETQYF. The CDR3 DNA reads TGTGCCAGCTCACCGGTCGGAGAGACCCAGTACTTC.

The J gene is TRBJ1-1, the V gene TRBV6-6; 7 positions match TRBD1. Germline trimming cut 7 bases from V and 1 base from J; bases unmatched to any gene: 9. The CDR3 consists of 15 residues. CDR1 MNHNY and CDR2 SVGAGI come from the germline V gene (reference sequence). CDR3 nucleotide sequence: TGTGCCAGCACTTTAACAGGGGCGGGGAACACTGAAGCTTTCTTT. This sequence encodes CASTLTGAGNTEAFF.

The gene calls are TRBV28 and TRBJ1-2; the match to TRBD1 covers 8 bases. CDR1 is MDHEN and CDR2 is SYDVKM in the germline V gene. The ends lost 6 bases at V and 5 bases at J; junction bases unmatched: 14. The CDR3 extends over 16 amino acids. CDR3 coding DNA: TGTGCCAGCAGCAGCACATCAGGGGGCGAGGGTTATGGCTACACCTTC. Translation: CASSSTSGGEGYGYTF.